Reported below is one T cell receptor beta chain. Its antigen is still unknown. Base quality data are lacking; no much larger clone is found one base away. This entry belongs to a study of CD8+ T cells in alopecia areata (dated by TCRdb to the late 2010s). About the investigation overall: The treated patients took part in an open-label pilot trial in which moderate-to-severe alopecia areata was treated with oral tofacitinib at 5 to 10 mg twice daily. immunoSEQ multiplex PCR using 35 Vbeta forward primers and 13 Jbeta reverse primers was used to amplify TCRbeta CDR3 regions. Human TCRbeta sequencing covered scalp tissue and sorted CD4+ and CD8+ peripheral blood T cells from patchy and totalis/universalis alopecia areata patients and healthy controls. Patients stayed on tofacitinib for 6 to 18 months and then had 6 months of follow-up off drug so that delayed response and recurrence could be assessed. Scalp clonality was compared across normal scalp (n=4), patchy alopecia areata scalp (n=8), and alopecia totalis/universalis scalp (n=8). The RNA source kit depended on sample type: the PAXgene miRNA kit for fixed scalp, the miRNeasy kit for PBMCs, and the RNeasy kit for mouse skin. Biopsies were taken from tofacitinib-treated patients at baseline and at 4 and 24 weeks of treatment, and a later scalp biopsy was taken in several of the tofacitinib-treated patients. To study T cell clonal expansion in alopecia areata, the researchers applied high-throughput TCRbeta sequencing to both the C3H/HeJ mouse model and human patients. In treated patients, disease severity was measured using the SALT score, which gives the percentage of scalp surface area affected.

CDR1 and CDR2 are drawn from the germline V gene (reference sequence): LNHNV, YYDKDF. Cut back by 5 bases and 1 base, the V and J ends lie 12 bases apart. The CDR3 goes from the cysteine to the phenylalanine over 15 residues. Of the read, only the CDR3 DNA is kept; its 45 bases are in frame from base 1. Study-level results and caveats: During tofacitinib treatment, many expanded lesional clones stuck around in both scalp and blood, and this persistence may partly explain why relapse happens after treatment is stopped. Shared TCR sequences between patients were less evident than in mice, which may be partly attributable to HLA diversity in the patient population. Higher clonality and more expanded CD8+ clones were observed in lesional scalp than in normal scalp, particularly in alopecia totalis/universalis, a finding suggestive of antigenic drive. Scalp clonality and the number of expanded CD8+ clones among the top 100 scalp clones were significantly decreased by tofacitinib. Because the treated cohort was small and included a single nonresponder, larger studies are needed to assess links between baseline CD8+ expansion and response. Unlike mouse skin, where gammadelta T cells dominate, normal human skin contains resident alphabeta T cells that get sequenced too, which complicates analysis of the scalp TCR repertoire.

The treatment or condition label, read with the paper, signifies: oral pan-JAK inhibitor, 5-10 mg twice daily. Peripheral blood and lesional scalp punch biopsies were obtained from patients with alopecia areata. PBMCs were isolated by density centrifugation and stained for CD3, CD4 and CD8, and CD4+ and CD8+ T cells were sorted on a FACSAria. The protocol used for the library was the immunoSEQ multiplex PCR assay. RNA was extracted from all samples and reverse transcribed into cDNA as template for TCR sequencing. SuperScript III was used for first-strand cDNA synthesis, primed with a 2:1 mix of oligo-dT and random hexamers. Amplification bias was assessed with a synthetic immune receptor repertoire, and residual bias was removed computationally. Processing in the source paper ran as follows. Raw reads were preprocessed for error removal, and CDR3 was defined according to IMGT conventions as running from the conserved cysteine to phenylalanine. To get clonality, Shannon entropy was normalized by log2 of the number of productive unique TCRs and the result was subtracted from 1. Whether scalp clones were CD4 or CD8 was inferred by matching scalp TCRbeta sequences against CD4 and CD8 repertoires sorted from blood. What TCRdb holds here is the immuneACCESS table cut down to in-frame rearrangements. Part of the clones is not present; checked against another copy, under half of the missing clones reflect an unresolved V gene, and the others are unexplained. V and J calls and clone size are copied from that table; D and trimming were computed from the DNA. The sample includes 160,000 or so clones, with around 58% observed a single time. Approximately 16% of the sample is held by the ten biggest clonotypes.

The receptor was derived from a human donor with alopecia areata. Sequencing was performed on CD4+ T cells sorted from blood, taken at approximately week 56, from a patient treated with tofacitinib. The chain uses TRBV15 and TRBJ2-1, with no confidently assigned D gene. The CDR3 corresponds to CATSLDPSSYNEQFF. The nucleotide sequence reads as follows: TGTGCCACCAGCCTAGACCCCTCGTCCTACAATGAGCAGTTCTTC.